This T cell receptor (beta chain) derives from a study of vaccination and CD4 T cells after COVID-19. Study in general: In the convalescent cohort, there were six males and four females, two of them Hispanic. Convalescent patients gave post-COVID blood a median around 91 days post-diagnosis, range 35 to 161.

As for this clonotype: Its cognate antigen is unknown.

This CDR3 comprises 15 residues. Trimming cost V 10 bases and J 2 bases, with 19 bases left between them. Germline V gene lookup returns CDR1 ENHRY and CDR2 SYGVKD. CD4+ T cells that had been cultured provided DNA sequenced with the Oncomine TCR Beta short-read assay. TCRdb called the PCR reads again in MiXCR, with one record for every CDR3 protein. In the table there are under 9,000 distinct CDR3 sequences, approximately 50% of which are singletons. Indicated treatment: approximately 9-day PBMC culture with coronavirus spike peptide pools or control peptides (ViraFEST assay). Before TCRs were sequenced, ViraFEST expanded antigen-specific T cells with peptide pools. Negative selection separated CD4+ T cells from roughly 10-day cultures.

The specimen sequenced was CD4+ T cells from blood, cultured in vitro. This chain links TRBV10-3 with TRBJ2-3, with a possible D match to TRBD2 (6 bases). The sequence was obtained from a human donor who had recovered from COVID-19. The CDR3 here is CASSVSGDLTDTQYF. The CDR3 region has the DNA TGTGCCAGCTCAGTGTCGGGGGACCTCACAGATACGCAGTATTTT.